This TCR beta chain was recorded in a study of immune heterogeneity within non-small cell lung tumors. Multiplex PCR was performed with 32 V and 13 J primers, and it amplified TCR beta CDR3. Via MiXCR, TCRdb re-called the multiplex PCR reads, giving one row per CDR3 protein. The sample carries 20,000 or so distinct CDR3 sequences, roughly 30% recorded once. Per sample, about 610 ng of bulk tumor genomic DNA was the template used. The authors collected several far-apart biopsies from each primary tumor during surgery. Surgery that was curative in intent was performed on patients with untreated, newly diagnosed non-small cell lung cancer. Points from the study as a whole: For the most part, the T-cell receptor beta clonotypes present at high frequency were distinct from one individual patient to the next. Significant yet moderate, the positive correlation between local T-cell clonality and local tumor mutational burden reached an R of about 0.33. Tumor sites in a patient shared identical dominant CDR3 beta clonotypes and also carried site-unique high-frequency clones.

The CDR3 length is 15 residues. V trimming: 0 bases; J trimming: 3 bases; junction bases outside the gene matches: 5. CDR1 and CDR2 (germline): LGHNA, YSLEER. Concerning this clonotype itself: Its antigen is as yet unknown.

The rearrangement uses TRBV4-3 and TRBJ2-7; the match to TRBD2 covers 7 bases. The source of this sequence is a man aged 40-55 years with non-small cell lung cancer. Sequences were obtained from lung tumor tissue. For the CDR3, the DNA is TGCGCCAGCAGCCAAGAGAGGACTAGGAACTACGAGCAGTACTTC. This codes for CASSQERTRNYEQYF.